These 18 T cell receptor beta chains came from one sample sequenced in a study of blood T cells in healthy people across ages (dated by TCRdb to about 2015). Library creation used 5' RACE. Sequencer: Illumina HiSeq 2500. A second PCR of roughly 7 to 11 cycles was performed with a sample-barcoded 5' primer and a J-beta primer mix. TCRdb's own reprocessing of the public reads used fastp at Q25 and MiXCR and kept productive beta chains. Duplicate CDR3 protein sequences are folded into a single record with the most common DNA and genes. This sample holds about 930,000 distinct CDR3 sequences; roughly 29% were observed only once. About 9.4% of the sample belongs to the ten largest clones. These data also formed part of another study, on T cells of mothers and their children.

Sequencing was performed on blood. These receptors were obtained from a woman aged 40 to 55 in good health.

Points on this clonotype: At one end the junction does not follow the germline gene, possibly because of a read error. The CDR3 nucleotides read TGTGCCGGTAGTATGGGGGACAGGTTCCGGGCTGGGGCCAACGTCCTGACTTTC. It specifies CAGSMGDRFRAGANVLTF. This sequence joins TRBV19 and TRBJ2-6; 8 bases map to TRBD1. The CDR3 has 18 amino acids. Germline CDR1 and CDR2: LNHDA and SQIVND (reference sequence).

The J gene is TRBJ2-5, the V gene TRBV6-6, with 9 bases aligning to TRBD2. Germline loops: CDR1 MNHNY, CDR2 SVGAGI (reference sequence). Germline trimming cut 2 bases from V and 2 bases from J; bases unmatched to any gene: 9. The CDR3 contains 17 residues. For the CDR3, the DNA is TGTGCCAGCAGTTACGGGCTCTGGGCGGGGGGGCAAGAGACCCAGTACTTC. Its translation is CASSYGLWAGGQETQYF.

The chain has TRBV20-1 and TRBJ1-5; D is possibly TRBD1 (6 bases). Deletions cut 0 bases from V and 7 bases from J, with 16 bases between. This CDR3 has 15 residues. CDR1 is DFQATT and CDR2 is SNEGSKA in the germline V gene (reference sequence). CDR3 bases: TGCAGTGCTAGAGATCCGAACAGGGCGGGACAGCCCCAGCATTTT. Encoded protein: CSARDPNRAGQPQHF.

The V call is TRBV19, the J call TRBJ1-1; D may be TRBD1 (6 bases). V gave up 3 bases and J gave up 0 bases, with 20 bases separating them. The CDR3 loop spans 18 amino acids. The germline V gene encodes CDR1 LNHDA and CDR2 SQIVND (reference sequence). The CDR3 protein is CASSMDTGTYGMNTEAFF. The CDR3 nucleotides are TGTGCCAGTAGTATGGACACAGGGACTTACGGCATGAACACTGAAGCTTTCTTT.

The chain carries TRBV2 and TRBJ2-1; D is unclear. Per the germline V gene, CDR1 is SNHLY and CDR2 is FYNNEI. This CDR3 comprises 14 residues. Trimming stripped 7 bases from V and 7 bases from J, with 17 bases between. CDR3 region: CASKKSAGKNEQFF. The CDR3 DNA reads as TGTGCCAGCAAAAAGTCGGCCGGTAAGAATGAGCAGTTCTTC.

This clonotype was seen more than once but under ten times. CDR3 sequence: CASSQYGQGIYEQYF. The CDR3 DNA sequence: TGCGCCAGCAGCCAATACGGACAGGGGATCTACGAGCAGTACTTC. The J gene is TRBJ2-7, the V gene TRBV4-1, with TRBD1 matching over 9 bases. Per germline, CDR1 MGHRA and CDR2 YSYEKL. With 2 bases clipped from V and 3 bases from J, the junction kept 5 bases outside the gene matches. The CDR3 spans 15 residues.

V and J are TRBV10-3 and TRBJ1-5; a weak D match, TRBD1 (5 bases). The germline CDR1 and CDR2 sequences are ENHRY and SYGVKD. V was shortened by 6 bases and J by 4 bases, with 13 bases between the two germline ends. The CDR3 is 14 amino acids. CDR3 loop: CAIRGWGVNQPQHF. The CDR3 nucleotides read TGTGCCATCAGGGGATGGGGGGTGAATCAGCCCCAGCATTTT.

This clonotype was counted ten times or more. The chain employs TRBV2 and TRBJ2-7; D tentatively reads TRBD1 or TRBD2 (5 bases each). V was cut by 8 bases and J by 0 bases, with 11 bases left in between. The CDR3 sequence is 13 residues long. CDR1 is SNHLY and CDR2 is FYNNEI in the germline V gene. CDR3 region: CASLTGTSYEQYF. CDR3 coding DNA: TGTGCCAGCCTTACCGGGACCTCCTACGAGCAGTACTTC.

The V gene is TRBV7-3, the J gene TRBJ1-1, with D tentatively TRBD1 (5 bases). Trimming took off 1 base at V and 5 bases at J, with 11 bases between the two ends. CDR1 SGHTA and CDR2 FQGTGA come from the germline V gene. There are 14 residues in the CDR3. This CDR3 is CASSLSGQGTEAFF. For the CDR3, the DNA is TGTGCCAGCAGCTTAAGTGGGCAGGGAACTGAAGCTTTCTTT.

This clonotype has just a few counts. The chain links TRBV24-1 to TRBJ2-5; D tentatively reads TRBD1 or TRBD2 (5 bases each). Looked up from germline, CDR1 is KGHDR and CDR2 is SFDVKD. This CDR3 spans 13 amino acids. V lost 9 bases and J lost 2, with 12 bases in between. CDR3 sequence (DNA): TGTGCCACCTCGAGTGGGGGACAAGAGACCCAGTACTTC. Its translation is CATSSGGQETQYF.

This clonotype was seen repeatedly, ten times or more. J is TRBJ1-4 and V is TRBV20-1; TRBD1 aligns across 10 bases. The CDR3 runs to 17 residues. Germline CDR1 DFQATT, CDR2 SNEGSKA (reference sequence). The V gene end was trimmed by 0 bases and the J gene end by 3 bases; junction bases not matched to a gene: 7. The CDR3 sequence: CSARDPGQGSANEKLFF. The CDR3 DNA is TGCAGTGCTAGAGACCCGGGACAGGGGTCCGCTAATGAAAAACTGTTTTTT.

This chain uses TRBV6-1 with TRBJ2-1; TRBD1 might be the D (6 bases). The CDR3 runs 15 residues. V was trimmed by 2 bases and J by 8 bases, leaving 16 bases between them. Germline CDR1 is MNHNS and CDR2 is SASEGT. CDR3 bases: TGTGCCAGCAGTGAAATGAGTCAGGGGCGCGATGAGCAGTTCTTC. This gives the protein CASSEMSQGRDEQFF.

For this clonotype: A single base separates this from a much larger clone, so it may be a read error. The chain is built from TRBV20-1 and TRBJ2-1, with 9 bases identical to TRBD2. CDR1 is DFQATT, CDR2 SNEGSKA, per germline (reference sequence). Trimming took 5 bases from V and 6 from J; bases not matched to a gene: 8. The CDR3 consists of 14 residues. CDR3 nucleotides: TGCAGTGCTTCGGGCGGGGGGGCCTGCAATGAGCAGTTCTTC. It is translated as CSASGGGACNEQFF.

This chain connects TRBV7-2 to TRBJ1-6; D gene ambiguous. This CDR3 is 16 amino acids long. The V end lost 7 bases, the J end lost 7 bases, and 20 bases lay between the germline ends. Looked up from germline, CDR1 is SGHTA and CDR2 is FQGNSA. The CDR3 sequence: CASNLPGGGRNSPLHF. The DNA for the CDR3 is TGTGCCAGCAACCTTCCCGGCGGAGGGCGGAATTCACCCCTCCACTTT.

The CDR3 DNA reads as TGTGCCAGCAGTTTATCGGCAGGGGCTCTCTACGAGCAGTACTTC. This gives the protein CASSLSAGALYEQYF. The V gene is TRBV28, the J gene TRBJ2-7, with D possibly TRBD1 on 6 matching bases. V dropped 1 base and J dropped 3 bases, with 13 bases sitting between them. The germline CDR1 and CDR2 sequences are MDHEN and SYDVKM. The CDR3 contains 15 residues.

The gene calls are TRBV28 and TRBJ2-5; unclear D gene. Trimming shortened V by 4 bases and J by 4 bases, and 16 bases separated the two germline ends. The germline V gene has CDR1 MDHEN and CDR2 SYDVKM. CDR3 size: 15 residues. CDR3 protein: CASSSPRARRETQYF. CDR3 sequence (DNA): TGTGCCAGCAGTTCCCCCCGGGCTAGACGAGAGACCCAGTACTTC.

This clonotype was seen only a few times. V and J are TRBV28 and TRBJ1-4; tentative D call: TRBD1 (6 bases). Per germline, CDR1 MDHEN and CDR2 SYDVKM. The CDR3 length is 18 residues. The ends were cut back, 5 bases at V and 3 bases at J, with 22 bases in the middle. The DNA for the CDR3 is TGTGCCAGCAGTCGTAGGGCCCCGAGAGGGGGAGCTAATGAAAAACTGTTTTTT. Translating it yields CASSRRAPRGGANEKLFF.

This clonotype was seen more than once but under ten times. The CDR3 loop reads CASSLKLAGEKLFF. CDR3 sequence (DNA): TGTGCCAGCAGTTTAAAGCTAGCGGGGGAAAAACTGTTTTTT. The V gene is TRBV28, the J gene TRBJ1-4; D remains unclear. Trimming shortened V by 2 bases and J by 8 bases, and 12 bases separated the two germline ends. The CDR3 consists of 14 residues. Germline assignment: CDR1 MDHEN and CDR2 SYDVKM.